The T cell receptor beta chain described here comes from a study of sequential checkpoint blockade in melanoma. Study details: Arm A got nivolumab then ipilimumab; arm B the reverse, 1:1.

Sequencing used immunoSEQ multiplex PCR; TCRdb keeps in-frame clones, though not all of them. The sample contains several thousand clones, about two fifths of which appear only once. Stated treatment: randomized to nivolumab then ipilimumab (arm A) or the reverse (arm B). None of the patients previously received DNA-damaging chemotherapy. Germline-derived CDR1 and CDR2 are SGHNT and YENEEA. This CDR3 has 15 residues. Trimming cost V 2 bases and J 7 bases; bases outside gene matches: 6. This clone has more than one count but fewer than ten. Its antigen is currently unknown. Study results and caveats: Rising tumor T-cell fraction and clonality meant about 30 times likelier benefit.

The gene calls are TRBV11-3 and TRBJ1-4, with 8 bases aligning to TRBD1. The TCR was taken from a human donor with melanoma. The specimen comprised tumor tissue (inferred from file names), sampled from a patient given nivolumab and ipilimumab in sequence. The CDR3 bases are TGTGCCAGCAGCTTACGCCAGGGGGCGGGTGAAAAACTGTTTTTT. Protein: CASSLRQGAGEKLFF.